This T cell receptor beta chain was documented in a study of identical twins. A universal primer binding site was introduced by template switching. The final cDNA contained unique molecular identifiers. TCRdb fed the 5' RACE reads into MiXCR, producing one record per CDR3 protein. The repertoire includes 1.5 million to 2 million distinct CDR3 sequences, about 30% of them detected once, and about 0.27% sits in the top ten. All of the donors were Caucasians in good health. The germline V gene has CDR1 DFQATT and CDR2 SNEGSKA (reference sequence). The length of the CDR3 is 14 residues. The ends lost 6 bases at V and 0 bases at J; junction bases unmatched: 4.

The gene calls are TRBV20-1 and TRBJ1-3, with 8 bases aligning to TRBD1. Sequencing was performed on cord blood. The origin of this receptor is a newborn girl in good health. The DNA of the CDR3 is TGCAGTGCGACCGACAGGGGCTCTGGAAACACCATATATTTT. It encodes CSATDRGSGNTIYF.